This T cell receptor beta chain was identified during a study of spatial heterogeneity in lung cancer (dated by TCRdb to about 2019). About the investigation overall: Beta-chain transcripts were consistently detected in greater numbers than alpha-chain transcripts, which likely reflected higher beta-chain transcript abundance. In the raw uncorrected reads, each unique combination of TCR and UMI appeared on average more than ten times. In non-small cell lung cancer, the study made a quantitative comparison of TCR alpha and beta repertoires among multiple tumor regions, matched nontumor lung and blood. The study linked features of the TCR repertoire to counts of nonsynonymous mutations, which were determined by whole-exome sequencing of tumor tissue. At surgery, both alpha and beta chains were TCR-sequenced in about 200 tumor regions, about 64 matched nontumor lung samples and some 56 PBMC samples. Broader findings and caveats from the paper: Ubiquitous expanded tumor TCRs were detected in blood more often at tumor resection than at routine follow-up. Additional single-cell paired TCR alpha and beta sequencing was considered necessary to confirm, at a functional level, the hypothesis that regional TCRs recognize regional mutations.

The library was made by 5' RACE. The sequencer listed for this sample is NextSeq 500. To allow correction of PCR and sequencing errors, the TCR library protocol tagged every TCR cDNA molecule with a unique molecular identifier. From the authors' description of their analysis: TCR identification, UMI-based error correction and CDR3 extraction were performed with Decombinator tools. TCRs above a frequency of 2 per 1,000, corresponding to the top 1% of the tumor frequency distribution, were defined as expanded. Each repertoire was subsampled 100 times to 5,000 TCRs, after which Renyi diversity was computed with the R vegan package. CDR3 similarity networks were built from amino acid triplet string-kernel similarity, with CDR3s being connected when pairwise similarity was above 0.82. TCRdb trimmed the raw reads at Q25, called clones with MiXCR and kept productive beta chains. Here each entry gathers all rows of one CDR3 protein and keeps the most common genes and DNA. Clone size and V and J calls follow TCRdb, not the original study. The sample table lists about 38,000 distinct CDR3 sequences, 4.5% to 6% of them with a count of one. The ten largest clones capture more than 9% of the sample.

The time point label, as the study defines it: sample taken at primary tumor resection. TCR sequencing used whole RNA extracted from tumor and nontumor lung tissue, or from cryopreserved PBMC samples, without cell sorting. The donors were more than 65 patients from the lung TRACERx cohort who had early-stage, untreated non-small cell lung cancer. A patient was chosen for TCR sequencing only when enough RNA was available from at least two tumor regions. Regarding this clonotype: Its binding antigen is unknown. No much larger clone is present one base from it, and per-base qualities are unavailable.

The CDR3 sequence holds 14 residues, the cysteine and phenylalanine included. Only the CDR3 DNA stays, 42 bases, in frame from base 1. The germline V and J ends show losses of 2 bases and 6 bases respectively, and no gene match explains 5 bases of the junction. The material sequenced was PBMCs, taken at surgery. Recombination connected TRBV12-3 or TRBV12-4 to TRBJ1-1; a stretch of 8 junction bases matches TRBD1. This TCR was sampled from a male donor with early-stage non-small cell lung cancer. The bases read TGTGCCAGCAGTTTAACAGGACAGGGTGCTGAAGCTTTCTTT. Its protein reads: CASSLTGQGAEAFF.